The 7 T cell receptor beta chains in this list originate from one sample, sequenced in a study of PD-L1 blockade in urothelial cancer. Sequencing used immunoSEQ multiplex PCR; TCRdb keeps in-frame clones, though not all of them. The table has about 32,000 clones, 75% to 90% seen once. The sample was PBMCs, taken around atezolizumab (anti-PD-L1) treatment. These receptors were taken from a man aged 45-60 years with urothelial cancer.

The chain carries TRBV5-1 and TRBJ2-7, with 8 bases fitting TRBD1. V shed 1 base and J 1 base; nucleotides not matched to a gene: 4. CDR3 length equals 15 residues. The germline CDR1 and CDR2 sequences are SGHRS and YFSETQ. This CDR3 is CASSLRDRTSYEQYF. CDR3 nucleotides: TGCGCCAGCAGCTTGCGGGACAGGACTTCCTACGAGCAGTACTTC. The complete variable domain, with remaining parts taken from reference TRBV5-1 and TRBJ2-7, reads KAGVTQTPRYLIKTRGQQVTLSCSPISGHRSVSWYQQTPGQGLQFLFEYFSETQRNKGNFPGRFSGRQFSNSRSEMNVSTLELGDSALYLCASSLRDRTSYEQYFGPGTRLTVT.

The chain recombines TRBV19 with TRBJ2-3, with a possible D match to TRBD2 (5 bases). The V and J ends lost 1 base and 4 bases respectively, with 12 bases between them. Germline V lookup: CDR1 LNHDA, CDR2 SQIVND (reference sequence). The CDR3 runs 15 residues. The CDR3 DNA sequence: TGTGCCAGTAGTATAGGAGTCGGGGTGGCAGATACGCAGTATTTT. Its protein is CASSIGVGVADTQYF. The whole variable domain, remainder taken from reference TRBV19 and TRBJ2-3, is DGGITQSPKYLFRKEGQNVTLSCEQNLNHDAMYWYRQDPGQGLRLIYYSQIVNDFQKGDIAEGYSVSREKKESFPLTVTSAQKNPTAFYLCASSIGVGVADTQYFGPGTRLTVL.

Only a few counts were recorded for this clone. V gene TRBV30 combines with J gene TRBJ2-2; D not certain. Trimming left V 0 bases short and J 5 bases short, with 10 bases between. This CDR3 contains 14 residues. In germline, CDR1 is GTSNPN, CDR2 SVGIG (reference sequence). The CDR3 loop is CAWSVHTTTGELFF. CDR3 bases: TGTGCCTGGAGTGTACACACCACAACCGGGGAGCTGTTTTTT.

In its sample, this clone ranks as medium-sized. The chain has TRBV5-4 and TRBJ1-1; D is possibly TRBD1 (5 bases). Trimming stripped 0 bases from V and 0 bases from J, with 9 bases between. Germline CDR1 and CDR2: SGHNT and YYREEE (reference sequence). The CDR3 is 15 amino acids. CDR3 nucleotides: TGTGCCAGCAGCTTGGTGGCAGGGATGAACACTGAAGCTTTCTTT. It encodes CASSLVAGMNTEAFF.

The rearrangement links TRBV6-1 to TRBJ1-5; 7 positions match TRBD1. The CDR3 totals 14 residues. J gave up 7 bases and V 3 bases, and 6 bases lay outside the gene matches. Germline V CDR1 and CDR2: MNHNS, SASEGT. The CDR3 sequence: CASSETGHGQPQHF. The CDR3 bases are TGTGCCAGCAGTGAGACAGGGCACGGACAGCCCCAGCATTTT.

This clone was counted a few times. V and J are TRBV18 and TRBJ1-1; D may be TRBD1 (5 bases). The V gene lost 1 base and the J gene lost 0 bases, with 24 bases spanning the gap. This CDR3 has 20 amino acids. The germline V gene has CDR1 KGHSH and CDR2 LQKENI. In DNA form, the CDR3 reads TGTGCCAGCTCACCACTCCCTCTTCAGGGAGGGTCGGCATTGAACACTGAAGCTTTCTTT. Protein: CASSPLPLQGGSALNTEAFF.

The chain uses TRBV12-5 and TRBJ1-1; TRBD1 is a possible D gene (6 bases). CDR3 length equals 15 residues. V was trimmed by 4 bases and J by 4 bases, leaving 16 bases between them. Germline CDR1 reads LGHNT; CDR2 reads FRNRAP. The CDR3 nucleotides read TGTGCTAGTGGTTCAACCCCGGCAGGGGCCACTGAAGCTTTCTTT. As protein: CASGSTPAGATEAFF. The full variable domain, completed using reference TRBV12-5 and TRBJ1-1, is DARVTQTPRHKVTEMGQEVTMRCQPILGHNTVFWYRQTMMQGLELLAYFRNRAPLDDSGMPKDRFSAEMPDATLATLKIQPSEPRDSAVYFCASGSTPAGATEAFFGQGTRLTVV.